This T cell receptor (beta chain) was identified in a study of early T cells in non-severe SARS-CoV-2 infection. TCRdb used MiXCR to reprocess the 5' RACE reads, holding one entry per CDR3 protein. Among tens of thousands of distinct CDR3 sequences listed, about 15% were seen once. Trimming stripped 1 base from V and 8 bases from J, with 11 bases between. The germline V gene encodes CDR1 SGHRS and CDR2 YFSETQ. The CDR3 runs 13 residues. This clonotype was seen a few times. V and J are TRBV5-1 and TRBJ2-3; D uncertain. This material consisted of whole blood, taken at baseline. This receptor was identified in an adult who was a healthcare worker with PCR-confirmed SARS-CoV-2 infection or an uninfected control (not recorded which). The CDR3 loop reads CASSLKLDGTQYF. As DNA, the CDR3 is TGCGCCAGCAGCTTGAAGTTAGACGGTACGCAGTATTTT.